The 9 T cell receptor beta chains in this list originate from one sample, sequenced in a study of cytomegalovirus exposure and HLA in healthy donors. The data were produced by immunoSEQ multiplex PCR, yet TCRdb's version contains in-frame clones alone and is incomplete. The table has 130,000 or so clones, roughly 89% seen once. The specimen sequenced was PBMCs. The receptors derive from a man aged 30 to 45 in good health and CMV-seronegative.

The chain carries TRBV7-9 and TRBJ2-7; 7 nucleotides match TRBD1. Trimming at V came to 6 bases and at J to 2 bases, leaving 13 bases not matched to a gene. The CDR3 sequence is 16 residues long. Per germline, CDR1 SEHNR and CDR2 FQNEAQ (reference sequence). The DNA for the CDR3 is TGTGCCAGCAGATCTCTACGACAGGGCGCAGCCTACGAGCAGTACTTC. It encodes CASRSLRQGAAYEQYF.

This clone was picked up one time. The chain joins TRBV19 to TRBJ1-4, with D possibly being TRBD1 (5 bases). Germline V gives CDR1 LNHDA, CDR2 SQIVND (reference sequence). The CDR3 length is 14 residues. Trimming took off 8 bases at V and 3 bases at J, with 13 bases between the two ends. CDR3 coding DNA: TGTGCCAGTGCCGCGACAGAAGCTAATGAAAAACTGTTTTTT. Its translation: CASAATEANEKLFF.

V usage is TRBV5-1 and J usage is TRBJ2-3, with 10 bases identical to TRBD2. The junction had 9 bases not matched to a gene; V was cut back by 4 bases and J by 4 bases. Germline CDR1 and CDR2: SGHRS and YFSETQ. The CDR3 has 16 amino acids. The CDR3 sequence is CASSAGTSAGPDTQYF. Here the CDR3 DNA reads TGCGCCAGCAGCGCCGGGACTAGCGCCGGTCCAGATACGCAGTATTTT. The full variable domain, completed using reference TRBV5-1 and TRBJ2-3, is KAGVTQTPRYLIKTRGQQVTLSCSPISGHRSVSWYQQTPGQGLQFLFEYFSETQRNKGNFPGRFSGRQFSNSRSEMNVSTLELGDSALYLCASSAGTSAGPDTQYFGPGTRLTVL.

There are a few counts of this clone. The genes are TRBV7-2 and TRBJ2-7; 8 bases line up with TRBD1. Germline CDR1 and CDR2: SGHTA and FQGNSA. The CDR3 length is 15 residues. Trimming cost V 5 bases and J 5 bases; bases outside gene matches: 11. The CDR3 bases are TGTGCCAGCAGCCCGGGGGACAGGTGGAGCCACGAGCAGTACTTC. Encoded protein: CASSPGDRWSHEQYF.

The CDR3 here is CASSQGSNTEAFF. CDR3 nucleotide sequence: TGCGCCAGCAGCCAAGGTAGTAACACTGAAGCTTTCTTT. The chain uses TRBV4-3 and TRBJ1-1; D is undetermined. Trimming left V 1 base short and J 2 bases short, with 5 bases between. This CDR3 spans 13 amino acids. The germline V gene encodes CDR1 LGHNA and CDR2 YSLEER.

This chain joins TRBV27 and TRBJ1-6, with 7 bases matching TRBD1. The junction had 8 bases not matched to a gene; V was cut back by 8 bases and J by 7 bases. The CDR3 is 14 amino acids. The germline gives CDR1 MNHEY, CDR2 SMNVEV (reference sequence). The DNA for the CDR3 is TGTGCCAGCGACAGGGTAAATAGAAATTCACCCCTCCACTTT. This codes for CASDRVNRNSPLHF.

The V gene is TRBV4-3, the J gene TRBJ2-2; TRBD1 might be the D (6 bases). Between the trimmed V and J ends, which lost 0 bases and 6 bases, there was a span of 8 bases. This CDR3 is 14 amino acids long. The germline gives CDR1 LGHNA, CDR2 YSLEER. For the CDR3, the DNA is TGCGCCAGCAGCCAAGATTGGGGGCCCGGGGAGCTGTTTTTT. It yields the protein CASSQDWGPGELFF.

V gene TRBV16 combines with J gene TRBJ2-7, with 9 bases fitting TRBD1. The junction had 7 bases not matched to a gene; V was cut back by 3 bases and J by 4 bases. The V gene's germline CDR1 is KGHSY and CDR2 FQNENV. CDR3 size: 15 residues. The CDR3 sequence: CASSHPGTGLYEQYF. The DNA for the CDR3 is TGTGCCAGCAGCCATCCAGGGACAGGGTTGTACGAGCAGTACTTC.

This clone showed up just once. The chain couples TRBV9 to TRBJ2-2; 10 positions match TRBD2. Germline values: CDR1 SGDLS, CDR2 YYNGEE. V lost 0 bases, J lost 4 bases, and 6 bases stayed unmatched. This CDR3 spans 17 amino acids. In nucleotides, the CDR3 is TGTGCCAGCAGCGTAGGTGTGGCTAGCGGGGGCACCGGGGAGCTGTTTTTT. Amino acids: CASSVGVASGGTGELFF.